This T cell receptor beta chain was documented in a study of T cells after yellow fever vaccination. This CDR3 region has 17 residues. V dropped 3 bases and J dropped 7; count of bases not matched to a gene: 8. MiXCR, applied by TCRdb to the 5' RACE reads, yields one record per CDR3 protein. The data hold nearly 350,000 distinct CDR3 sequences, with roughly 7.5% observed a single time. Study-wide results and caveats: Bulk-population clonotypes that are abundant could appear as contaminants in FACS-sorted repertoires. Though weaker, the secondary response peaked faster, on day 5 versus 15. Some clonotypes were seen in both the CD4 and the CD8 compartments. These made up a small share and likely arose from convergent recombination.

A word on this clonotype: No antigen is known for it.

The rearrangement uses TRBV12-3 or TRBV12-4 and TRBJ1-6; TRBD1 aligns across 11 bases. The receptor's source is a man younger than 35 who received the YFV17D yellow fever vaccine. The sample consisted of PBMCs, taken more than 40 days after the first yellow fever vaccination. The CDR3 sequence: CASSLGDRGFANSPLHF. Written as DNA, the CDR3 is TGTGCCAGCAGTTTGGGGGACAGGGGGTTCGCGAATTCACCCCTCCACTTT.